A selection of T cell receptor beta chains follows, all from one sample in a study of shared clonotypes between healthy human individuals. The protocol was immunoSEQ multiplex PCR, while the TCRdb copy is restricted to in-frame clones and leaves out a portion. The sample includes about 2 million clones, 95% of them seen just once. The sample taken for sequencing was naive CD4+ T cells sorted from blood. The source is a man aged 18 to 35 in good health. The CDR3 runs from the conserved cysteine through the conserved F or W. D genes are given only for firm matches. Not all rows give a size; the values are once, few, many and, for expanded clones, a class.

abundance	d_gene	j_gene	v_gene	CDR3aa	CDR3nt
-	TRBD1	TRBJ1-1	TRBV4-1	CASSQPDRGTEAFF	TGCGCCAGCAGCCAGCCCGACAGGGGTACTGAAGCTTTCTTT
once	TRBD1	TRBJ2-3	TRBV5-1	CASSGTGRAGTDTQYF	TGCGCCAGCAGCGGGACAGGGAGAGCAGGAACAGATACGCAGTATTTT
-	TRBD1	TRBJ1-2	TRBV5-6	CASSLDLLDYRGGYTF	TGTGCCAGCAGCTTGGACCTCCTCGATTACAGGGGTGGCTACACCTTC
-	-	TRBJ2-7	TRBV7-9	CASSRGSHEQYF	TGTGCCAGCAGCAGGGGCTCCCACGAGCAGTACTTC
once	TRBD2	TRBJ2-7	TRBV10-3	CAISESKREFYEQYF	TGTGCCATCAGTGAGTCTAAGCGGGAGTTCTACGAGCAGTACTTC
once	-	TRBJ1-2	TRBV19	CASTPLGATGGGYTF	TGTGCCAGTACTCCACTCGGGGCCACCGGGGGTGGCTACACCTTC
few	-	TRBJ1-3	TRBV6-1	CASGSSGNTIYF	TGTGCCAGCGGAAGCTCTGGAAACACCATATATTTT
-	-	TRBJ2-7	TRBV10-1	CASSGGSPTREQYF	TGCGCCAGCAGTGGAGGTAGTCCTACTCGGGAGCAGTACTTC
-	TRBD2	TRBJ2-7	TRBV18	CASSPRGLAGTAYEQYF	TGTGCCAGCTCACCACGGGGGCTAGCGGGGACTGCCTACGAGCAGTACTTC
-	-	TRBJ1-2	TRBV28	CASSLPARAPYGYTF	TGTGCCAGCAGTTTGCCCGCCAGGGCCCCTTACGGCTACACCTTC
-	-	TRBJ1-1	TRBV7-9	CASSLGWDSNTEAFF	TGTGCCAGCAGCCTAGGGTGGGACTCGAACACTGAAGCTTTCTTT
-	TRBD1	TRBJ2-2	TRBV5-4	CASSPNRGADGELFF	TGTGCCAGCAGCCCAAACAGGGGCGCCGACGGGGAGCTGTTTTTT
-	-	TRBJ1-5	TRBV10-3	CAISEATGFQPQHF	TGTGCCATCAGTGAGGCTACAGGGTTTCAGCCCCAGCATTTT
-	TRBD1	TRBJ1-6	TRBV2	CASSGQGGSPLHF	TGTGCCAGCAGCGGACAGGGTGGTTCACCCCTCCACTTT
-	TRBD2	TRBJ2-5	TRBV29-1	CSVGKRGSQETQYF	TGCAGCGTTGGGAAGCGGGGGAGCCAAGAGACCCAGTACTTC
-	-	TRBJ2-5	TRBV5-1	CASGGGAALQETQYF	TGCGCCAGCGGAGGTGGGGCTGCCCTCCAAGAGACCCAGTACTTC
-	-	TRBJ2-5	TRBV6-5	CASSRGGPSLETQYF	TGTGCCAGCAGCCGCGGAGGGCCATCTTTAGAGACCCAGTACTTC
-	-	TRBJ2-3	TRBV20-1	CSARSRQSIF	TGCAGTGCTCGCAGTCGACAGTCCATTTTT
once	-	TRBJ1-1	TRBV19	CASSIERPTQPVGEAFF	TGTGCCAGTAGTATAGAGCGCCCCACTCAGCCGGTAGGTGAAGCTTTCTTT
-	-	TRBJ2-3	TRBV5-8	CASSLGFYLRPTDTQYF	TGTGCCAGCAGCTTGGGATTCTACCTAAGACCCACAGATACGCAGTATTTT
-	-	TRBJ2-1	TRBV2	CASSQLMGGNEQFF	TGTGCCAGCAGTCAGTTAATGGGGGGCAATGAGCAGTTCTTC
-	TRBD2	TRBJ2-7	TRBV27	CASSTTSGPIEQYF	TGTGCCAGCAGTACGACTAGCGGACCCATCGAGCAGTACTTC
-	-	TRBJ2-1	TRBV4-3	CASSQDRLSDEQFF	TGCGCCAGCAGCCAAGATCGGCTATCAGATGAGCAGTTCTTC
-	-	TRBJ2-1	TRBV30	CAWSGGAPIYNEQFF	TGTGCCTGGAGTGGAGGAGCCCCTATCTACAATGAGCAGTTCTTC
-	-	TRBJ1-5	TRBV21-1	CASSNAGTGLQPQHF	TGTGCCAGCAGCAATGCCGGGACAGGACTTCAGCCCCAGCATTTT
-	TRBD1	TRBJ1-2	TRBV19	CASRRTGEGNYGYTF	TGTGCCAGTAGGCGCACAGGGGAGGGTAACTATGGCTACACCTTC
-	TRBD1	TRBJ2-7	TRBV29-1	CSVPGQGASEQYF	TGCAGCGTTCCGGGACAGGGGGCGAGCGAGCAGTACTTC
-	-	TRBJ1-4	TRBV5-4	CASSLGSGEKLFF	TGTGCCAGCAGTTTGGGGTCGGGGGAAAAACTGTTTTTT
-	-	TRBJ1-5	TRBV2	CASSLGQSYNQPQHF	TGTGCCAGCAGTCTTGGACAGTCCTACAATCAGCCCCAGCATTTT
once	-	TRBJ1-1	TRBV18	CASSTIGEGTEAFF	TGTGCCAGCTCAACCATTGGGGAGGGCACTGAAGCTTTCTTT
-	TRBD1	TRBJ1-4	TRBV2	CAIGQGTTNEKLFF	TGTGCCATTGGACAGGGGACGACTAATGAAAAACTGTTTTTT
-	-	TRBJ2-2	TRBV5-1	CASSFTGTLNTGELFF	TGCGCCAGCAGCTTTACCGGGACACTGAACACCGGGGAGCTGTTTTTT
-	-	TRBJ2-7	TRBV6-5	CASSYSRGPYEQYF	TGTGCCAGCAGTTACTCCAGGGGCCCCTACGAGCAGTACTTC
-	TRBD2	TRBJ2-7	TRBV30	CAWSIGPGGEQYF	TGTGCCTGGAGTATAGGCCCCGGGGGGGAGCAGTACTTC
-	-	TRBJ2-5	TRBV5-1	CASSLGRQGRETQYF	TGCGCCAGCAGCTTGGGGAGGCAGGGCCGGGAGACCCAGTACTTC
once	-	TRBJ2-5	TRBV28	CASSLVQEQETQYF	TGTGCCAGCAGTCTAGTACAGGAGCAAGAGACCCAGTACTTC
-	TRBD1	TRBJ1-1	TRBV5-1	CASSPNGQGVNTEAFF	TGCGCCAGCAGCCCCAACGGACAGGGAGTGAACACTGAAGCTTTCTTT
-	-	TRBJ1-6	TRBV25-1	CASSESTGLYNSPLHF	TGTGCCAGCAGTGAGTCGACAGGTCTCTATAATTCACCCCTCCACTTT
-	-	TRBJ2-4	TRBV7-8	CASSLVPETLAKNIQYF	TGTGCCAGCAGCCTGGTACCCGAAACCTTAGCCAAAAACATTCAGTACTTC
-	TRBD1	TRBJ2-5	TRBV5-1	CASSVRTGGKETQYF	TGCGCCAGCAGCGTACGGACAGGGGGAAAAGAGACCCAGTACTTC
-	-	TRBJ1-3	TRBV27	CASSFREGNTIYF	TGTGCCAGCAGTTTCAGGGAAGGAAACACCATATATTTT
-	TRBD2	TRBJ2-7	TRBV7-2	CASSKPGLVSYEQYF	TGTGCCAGCAGCAAACCGGGACTAGTCTCCTACGAGCAGTACTTC
-	TRBD1	TRBJ1-2	TRBV5-4	CASSREGRGQGYGYTF	TGTGCCAGCAGCAGGGAAGGGAGGGGGCAAGGCTATGGCTACACCTTC
-	-	TRBJ2-4	TRBV6-1	CASSEALAKNIQYF	TGTGCCAGCAGTGAGGCATTAGCCAAAAACATTCAGTACTTC